This T cell receptor (beta chain) was documented in a study of blood T cells in healthy people across ages (dated by TCRdb to the mid-2010s). In terms of the full investigation: In model experiments, template switching captured roughly one uniquely barcoded TCR beta cDNA molecule for every two T cells. To track age-related changes in TCR beta repertoire diversity, the study relied on deep sequencing normalized with unique cDNA molecular identifiers. Four age groups were formed from the donors: young (average approximately 15 years), middle-aged (just under 40), aged (roughly 56) and long-lived (about 80). Donors of different ages were randomly distributed across sequencing lanes to avoid experimental bias. The study analyzed two additional independent replicas of 1 million unique cDNA reads from the same blood draw for two donors, one aged 18 to 30 and one aged 80 or older.

The library was prepared using 5' RACE. The sequencing machine was an Illumina HiSeq 2500. A second about 7 to 11 cycle PCR used a sample-barcoded 5' primer and a J-beta primer mix. A unique molecular identifier was introduced onto each TCR beta cDNA molecule by a template-switch 5' adaptor carrying 12 random nucleotides. At least 2.5 million CDR3-containing paired-end reads were obtained from each sample. All of the RNA was converted into first-strand cDNA using the Mint cDNA synthesis kit, with a TRBC-specific oligonucleotide serving as the primer. Following uracil-DNA glycosylase treatment, all cDNA underwent a first 18-cycle PCR with the universal primers M1SS and BC2_uni_R. The original methods were these. For normalization, 1 million high-quality reads were randomly selected from each sample, with every read carrying a distinct molecular identifier. Reads sharing molecular identifiers were discarded rather than binned into consensus sequences. MiTCR, run with a Q25 quality threshold and the strictest error-elimination algorithm, handled CDR3 identification, clonotype clustering and error correction. A nonparametric unseen species model using Euler transformation provided a lower-bound estimate of total TCR beta diversity. TCRdb's own reprocessing of the public reads used fastp at Q25 and MiXCR and kept productive beta chains. Identical CDR3 proteins give one entry, which carries the most common genes and DNA. The V and J calls come from TCRdb's annotation, not from the publication. The sample profile shows about 1.5 million distinct CDR3 sequences; around two fifths of them were found once. The ten largest clones capture roughly 7.7% of the sample.

With respect to this clonotype: Its antigen remains undetermined. No base-level quality is on record; no much larger clone is a single base apart.

Overall results and qualifications from the work: Bulk unsorted PBMC profiling prevented conclusive comparison of naive and antigen-experienced compartments. Observed TCR beta diversity correlated strongly with the percentage of naive T cells measured by flow cytometry. The CMV infection status of donors was not known, potentially confounding age-related changes in expanded clonotypes. Estimates of total diversity based on one million sequenced T cells were regarded as lower bounds and as underestimates. Compared with the aged group, more naive CD4+ T cells, fewer expanded clones and increased TCR diversity were shown by the long-lived group, suggesting age selection. As age increased, observed TCR beta diversity per million T cells dropped in a roughly linear way, and a significant reduction was already evident by age about 40.

The approximately 41 donors, aged about 6 to 95 years, were systemically healthy Caucasian individuals from Russia. Each donor gave roughly 9 milliliters of peripheral blood, drawn into EDTA-treated Vacutainer tubes. PBMCs were isolated by Ficoll-Paque density-gradient centrifugation, with at least 7 million obtained per sample. Trizol reagent was used to extract total RNA from PBMCs, with at least 5 micrograms per sample. For every donor, flow cytometry on a PBMC aliquot measured the percentage of naive CD45RAhigh/CD27high T cells. Including cysteine and phenylalanine, the CDR3 has 15 amino acids. The sequence is cut down to CDR3 DNA, 45 bases in frame from base 1. V is cut back by 7 bases and J by 1 base, with 8 bases in the junction unmatched. According to the germline V gene, CDR1 reads MDHEN and CDR2 reads SYDVKM.

This receptor was obtained from a woman between 18 and 30 years old in good health. The sequence is built from TRBV28 and TRBJ1-1; 8 of the junction bases match TRBD1. Sequencing was carried out using blood. Read as DNA, the sequence is TGTGCCAGCAATCCTGACGGACAGGGGAACACTGAAGCTTTCTTT. Its protein reads: CASNPDGQGNTEAFF.